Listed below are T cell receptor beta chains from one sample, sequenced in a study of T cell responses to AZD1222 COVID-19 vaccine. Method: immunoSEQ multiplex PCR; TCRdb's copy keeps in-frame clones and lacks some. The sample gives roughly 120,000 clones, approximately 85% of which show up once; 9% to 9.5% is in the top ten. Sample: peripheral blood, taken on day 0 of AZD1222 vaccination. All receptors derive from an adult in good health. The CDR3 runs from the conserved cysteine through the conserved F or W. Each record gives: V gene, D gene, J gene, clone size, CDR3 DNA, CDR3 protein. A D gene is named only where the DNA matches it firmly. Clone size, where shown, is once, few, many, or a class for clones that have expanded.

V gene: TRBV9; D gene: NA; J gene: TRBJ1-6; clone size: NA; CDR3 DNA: TGTGCCAGCAGCGTAGAGGGGATTAATTCACCCCTCCACTTT; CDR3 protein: CASSVEGINSPLHF
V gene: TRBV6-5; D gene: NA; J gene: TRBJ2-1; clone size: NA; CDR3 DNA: TGTGCCAAGACCGCGGAGAACCCAAATGAGCAGTTCTTC; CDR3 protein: CAKTAENPNEQFF
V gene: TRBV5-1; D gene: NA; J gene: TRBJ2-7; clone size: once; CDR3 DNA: TGCGCCAGCAGCTTGAACGGGGCCAGCTCCTACGAGCAGTACTTC; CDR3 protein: CASSLNGASSYEQYF
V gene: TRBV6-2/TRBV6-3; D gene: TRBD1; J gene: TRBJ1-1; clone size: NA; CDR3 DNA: TGTGCCAGCAGTGCCACAGGGGTCACTGAAGCTTTCTTT; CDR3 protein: CASSATGVTEAFF
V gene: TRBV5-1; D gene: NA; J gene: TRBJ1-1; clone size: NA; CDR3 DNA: TGCGCCAGCAGCCTCGGCTACCGGGGGCAGGGCACTGAAGCTTTCTTT; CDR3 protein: CASSLGYRGQGTEAFF
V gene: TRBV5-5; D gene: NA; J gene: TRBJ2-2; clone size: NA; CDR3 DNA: TGTGCCAGCAGCTTGGTTGCAGGGACGAACACCGGGGAGCTGTTTTTT; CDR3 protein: CASSLVAGTNTGELFF
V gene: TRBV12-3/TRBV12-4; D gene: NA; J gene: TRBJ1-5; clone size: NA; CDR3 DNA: TGTGCCAGCAGTTTGATGGATCAGCCCCAGCATTTT; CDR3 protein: CASSLMDQPQHF
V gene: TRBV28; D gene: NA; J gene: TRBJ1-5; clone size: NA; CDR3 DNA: TGTGCCAGCAGTTTTGCGGGGGGAGGGAATCAGCCCCAGCATTTT; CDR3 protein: CASSFAGGGNQPQHF
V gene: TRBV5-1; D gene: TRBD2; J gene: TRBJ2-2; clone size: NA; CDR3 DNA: TGCGCCAGCACCCGGCACGGGGGGGGGAACACCGGGGAGCTGTTTTTT; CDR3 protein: CASTRHGGGNTGELFF
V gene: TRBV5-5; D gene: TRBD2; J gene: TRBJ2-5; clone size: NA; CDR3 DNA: TGTGCCAGCAGCCGCGGGGGAGAGACCCAGTACTTC; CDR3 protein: CASSRGGETQYF
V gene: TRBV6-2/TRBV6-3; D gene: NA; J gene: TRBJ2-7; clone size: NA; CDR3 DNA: TGTGCCAGCAGTTACTCGATCACGGACAAAGGGGGGCAGTACTTC; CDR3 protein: CASSYSITDKGGQYF
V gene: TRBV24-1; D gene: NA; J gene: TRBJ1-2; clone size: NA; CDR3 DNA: TGTGCCACCGAAGGGGAATATGGCTACACCTTC; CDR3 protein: CATEGEYGYTF
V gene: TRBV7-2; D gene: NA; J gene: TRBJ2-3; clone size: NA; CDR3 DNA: TGTGCCAGCAGCCGTGACTACAACACAGATACGCAGTATTTT; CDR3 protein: CASSRDYNTDTQYF
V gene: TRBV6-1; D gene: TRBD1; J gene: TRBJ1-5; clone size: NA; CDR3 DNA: TGTGCCAGCAGTGATAACAGGGGGCGGCAGCCCCAGCATTTT; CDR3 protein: CASSDNRGRQPQHF
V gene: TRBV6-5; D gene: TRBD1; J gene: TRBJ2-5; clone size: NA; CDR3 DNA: TGTGCCAGCAGTCGACAGGGATCTCGGGAGACCCAGTACTTC; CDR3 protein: CASSRQGSRETQYF
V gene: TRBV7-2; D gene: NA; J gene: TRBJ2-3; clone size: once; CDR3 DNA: TGTGCCAGCAGCCCCTTGACGGTCACAGATACGCAGTATTTT; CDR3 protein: CASSPLTVTDTQYF
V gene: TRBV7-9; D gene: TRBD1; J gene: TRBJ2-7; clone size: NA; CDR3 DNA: TGTGCCAGCAGCTCGGACAGGGACTCCTACGAGCAGTACTTC; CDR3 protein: CASSSDRDSYEQYF
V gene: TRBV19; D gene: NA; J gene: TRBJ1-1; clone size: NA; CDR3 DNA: TGTGCCAGTAGTATACGAAGGGGAACTGAAGCTTTCTTT; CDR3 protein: CASSIRRGTEAFF
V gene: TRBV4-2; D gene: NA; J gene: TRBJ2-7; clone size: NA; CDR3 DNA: TGTGCCAGCAGCCAAGATTTGGCAGCTGGAACCTACGAGCAGTACTTC; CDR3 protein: CASSQDLAAGTYEQYF
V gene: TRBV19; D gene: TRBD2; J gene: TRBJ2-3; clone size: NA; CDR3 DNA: TGTGCCAGTAGTGATTCTAGCGGTAGCACAGATACGCAGTATTTT; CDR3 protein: CASSDSSGSTDTQYF
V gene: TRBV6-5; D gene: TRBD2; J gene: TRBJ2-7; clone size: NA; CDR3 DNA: TGTGCCAGTGGGACTAGTACCTACGAGCAGTACTTC; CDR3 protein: CASGTSTYEQYF
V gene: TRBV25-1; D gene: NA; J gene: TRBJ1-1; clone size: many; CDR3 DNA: TGTGCCAGCATGTCGAACACTGAAGCTTTCTTT; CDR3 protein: CASMSNTEAFF